The 9 T cell receptor beta chains given below trace back to one sample, sequenced in a study of vaccination and CD4 T cells after COVID-19. Sequenced with the Oncomine TCR Beta short-read assay was DNA taken from cultured CD4+ T cells. TCRdb itself ran the PCR reads through MiXCR, one entry per CDR3 protein. The sample contains roughly 14,000 distinct CDR3 sequences, around 55% of which appear only once. Their antigens are not known. Treatment indicated: roughly ten-day PBMC culture with coronavirus spike peptide pools or control peptides (ViraFEST assay). The input for sequencing was CD4+ T cells from blood, cultured in vitro, taken before SARS-CoV-2 vaccination. All receptors come from a human donor who had recovered from COVID-19.

Comment on this clonotype: The junction and the germline gene differ at one end; a read error may be behind it. The chain combines TRBV20-1 with TRBJ1-1; TRBD1 is a possible D gene (5 bases). The germline CDR1 and CDR2 sequences are DFQATT and SNEGSKA (reference sequence). CDR3 length: 10 residues. The DNA for the CDR3 is TGCAGGCCAAGGGGCACTGAAGGTTTCTTT. Translating it yields CRPRGTEGFF.

This clonotype was seen a handful of times. The V call is TRBV20-1, the J call TRBJ1-1; D is unclear. The length of the CDR3 is 11 residues. CDR1 is DFQATT and CDR2 is SNEGSKA in the germline V gene (reference sequence). V lost 5 bases and J 1 base, leaving 5 bases between the germline ends. The CDR3 bases are TGCAGTGCTCCCCAGAACACTGAAGCTTTCTTT. Its protein is CSAPQNTEAFF.

Turning to this clonotype: This likely comes from a read error, as the CDR3 has no conserved phenylalanine or tryptophan at its end. The rearrangement uses TRBV7-9 and TRBJ1-2; D is possibly TRBD1 (6 bases). The V end lost 3 bases, the J end lost 4 bases, and 12 bases lay between the germline ends. This CDR3 has 14 amino acids. CDR1 is SEHNR, CDR2 FQNEAQ, per germline (reference sequence). CDR3 region: CASSLAGVIYGYTL. Here the CDR3 DNA reads TGTGCCAGCAGCTTGGCAGGGGTGATCTATGGCTACACCCTC.

The gene calls are TRBV28 and TRBJ1-1; D remains ambiguous. This CDR3 comprises 17 residues. The V gene's germline CDR1 is MDHEN and CDR2 SYDVKM. Trimming left V 1 base short and J 3 bases short, with 18 bases between. The CDR3 nucleotides read TGTGCCAGCAGTTTATTTATGGTCGCGGGGAAGGACACTGAAGCTTTCTTT. Its translation: CASSLFMVAGKDTEAFF.

The chain combines TRBV5-1 with TRBJ2-3; a possible D gene is TRBD2 (5 bases). CDR1 is SGHRS, CDR2 YFSETQ, per germline. The CDR3 has 15 residues. Trimming cost V 4 bases and J 3 bases, with 15 bases left between them. The chain's CDR3 is CASSPPEGSTDTQYF. CDR3 sequence (DNA): TGCGCCAGCAGCCCCCCAGAGGGTAGTACAGATACGCAGTATTTT.

This clonotype is a singleton in its sample. The chain employs TRBV20-1 and TRBJ1-1, with 7 bases fitting TRBD1. This CDR3 contains 15 residues. V lost 2 bases to trimming and J lost 0 bases; unmatched junction nucleotides: 6. CDR1 and CDR2 (germline): DFQATT, SNEGSKA (reference sequence). CDR3 sequence reads: CSARKRQGMNTEAFF. The CDR3 DNA follows: TGCAGTGCTAGAAAACGACAGGGCATGAACACTGAAGCTTTCTTT.

This clonotype was detected once. The chain recombines TRBV20-1 with TRBJ1-1, with a weak D call TRBD1 (5 bases). Per germline, CDR1 DFQATT and CDR2 SNEGSKA (reference sequence). The V end lost 5 bases, the J end lost 4 bases, and 14 bases lay between the germline ends. There are 13 residues in the CDR3. The CDR3 protein is CSASRERATEAFF. CDR3 bases: TGCAGTGCTTCCAGGGAGCGGGCCACTGAAGCTTTCTTT.

The V call is TRBV29-1, the J call TRBJ2-3; the match to TRBD2 covers 8 bases. Per germline, CDR1 SQVTM and CDR2 ANQGSEA. The V gene end was trimmed by 3 bases and the J gene end by 3 bases; junction bases not matched to a gene: 5. CDR3 length: 14 amino acids. The CDR3 DNA sequence: TGCAGCGTTGATTCAGGACTAGCAACAGATACGCAGTATTTT. Its translation is CSVDSGLATDTQYF.

This chain links TRBV20-1 with TRBJ1-2; D may be TRBD1 (6 bases). V dropped 5 bases and J dropped 7 bases, with 20 bases sitting between them. The CDR3 consists of 14 residues. In germline, CDR1 is DFQATT, CDR2 SNEGSKA (reference sequence). The CDR3 sequence: CSAEAGRGRIGYTF. The DNA for the CDR3 is TGCAGTGCTGAAGCGGGGAGGGGGAGGATTGGCTACACCTTC.